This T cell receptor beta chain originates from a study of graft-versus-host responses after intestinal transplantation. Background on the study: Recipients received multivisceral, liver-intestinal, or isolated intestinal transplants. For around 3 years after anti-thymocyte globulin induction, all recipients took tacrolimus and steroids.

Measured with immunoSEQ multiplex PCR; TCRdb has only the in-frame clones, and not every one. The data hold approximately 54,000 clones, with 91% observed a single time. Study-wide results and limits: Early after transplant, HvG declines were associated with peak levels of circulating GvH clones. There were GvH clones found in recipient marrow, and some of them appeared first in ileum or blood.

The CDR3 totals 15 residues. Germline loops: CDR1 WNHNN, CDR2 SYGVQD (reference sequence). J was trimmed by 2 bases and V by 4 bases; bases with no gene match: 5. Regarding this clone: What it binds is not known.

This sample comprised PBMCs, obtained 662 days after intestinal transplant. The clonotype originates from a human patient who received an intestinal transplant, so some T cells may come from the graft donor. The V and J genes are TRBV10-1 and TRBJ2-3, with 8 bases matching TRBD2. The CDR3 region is CASSAAGGNTDTQYF. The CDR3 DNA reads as TGCGCCAGCAGTGCCGCGGGGGGAAACACAGATACGCAGTATTTT.